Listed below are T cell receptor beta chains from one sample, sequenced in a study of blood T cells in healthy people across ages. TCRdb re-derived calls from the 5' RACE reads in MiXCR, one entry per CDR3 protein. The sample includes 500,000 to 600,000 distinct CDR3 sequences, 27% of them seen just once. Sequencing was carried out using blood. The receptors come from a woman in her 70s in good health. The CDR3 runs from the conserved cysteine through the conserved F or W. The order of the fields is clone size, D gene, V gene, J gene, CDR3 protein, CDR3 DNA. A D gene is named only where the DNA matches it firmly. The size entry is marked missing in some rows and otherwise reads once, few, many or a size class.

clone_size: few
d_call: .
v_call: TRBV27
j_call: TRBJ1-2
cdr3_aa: CASSPGSYTF
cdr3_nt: TGTGCCAGCAGCCCCGGGAGCTACACCTTC

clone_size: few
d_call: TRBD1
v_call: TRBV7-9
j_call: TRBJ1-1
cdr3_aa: CASSPGTGGKTEAFF
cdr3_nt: TGTGCCAGCAGCCCCGGGACAGGGGGAAAAACTGAAGCTTTCTTT

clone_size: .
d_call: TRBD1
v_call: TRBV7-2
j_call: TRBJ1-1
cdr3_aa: CASRTGTGTGAFF
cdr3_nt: TGTGCCAGCAGGACAGGGACGGGTACTGGAGCTTTCTTT

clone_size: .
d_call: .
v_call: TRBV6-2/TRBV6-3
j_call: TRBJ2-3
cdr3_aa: CASSYGQSPDTQYF
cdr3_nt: TGTGCCAGCAGTTACGGGCAATCTCCAGATACGCAGTATTTT

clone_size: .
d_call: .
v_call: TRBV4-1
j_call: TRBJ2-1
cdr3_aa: CASSQAVQEDNEQFF
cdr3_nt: TGCGCCAGCAGCCAAGCGGTCCAGGAAGACAATGAGCAGTTCTTC

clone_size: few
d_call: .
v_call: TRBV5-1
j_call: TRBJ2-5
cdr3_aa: CASSNLSSFFKETQYF
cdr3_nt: TGCGCCAGCAGTAATCTATCCTCCTTCTTCAAAGAGACCCAGTACTTC

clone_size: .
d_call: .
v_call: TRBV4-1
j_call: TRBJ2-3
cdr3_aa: CASSQDLAPGGQYTQYF
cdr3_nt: TGCGCCAGCAGCCAAGATCTTGCCCCCGGGGGCCAATATACGCAGTATTTT

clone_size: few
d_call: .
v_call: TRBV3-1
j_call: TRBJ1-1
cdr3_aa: CASSPRGSEAFF
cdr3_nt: TGTGCCAGCAGCCCCCGTGGGTCTGAAGCTTTCTTT

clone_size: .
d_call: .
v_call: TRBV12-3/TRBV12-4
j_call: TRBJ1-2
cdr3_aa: CASSLGGIGYGYTF
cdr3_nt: TGTGCCAGCAGTCTGGGAGGGATTGGCTATGGCTACACCTTC

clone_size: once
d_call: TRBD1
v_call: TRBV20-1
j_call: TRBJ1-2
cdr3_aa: CSARGGQVGHYGYTF
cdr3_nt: TGCAGTGCTAGAGGGGGACAGGTGGGGCACTATGGCTACACCTTC

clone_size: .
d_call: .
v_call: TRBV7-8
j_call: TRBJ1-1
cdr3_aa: CASRLKLPGSRVNTEAFF
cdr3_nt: TGTGCCAGTCGACTCAAATTACCAGGGTCGAGAGTGAACACTGAAGCTTTCTTT

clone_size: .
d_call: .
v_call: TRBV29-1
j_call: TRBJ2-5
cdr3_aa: CSVERGTGETQYF
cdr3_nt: TGCAGCGTTGAAAGGGGGACGGGAGAGACCCAGTACTTC

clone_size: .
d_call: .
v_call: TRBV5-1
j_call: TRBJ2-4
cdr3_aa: CASSPGSGENIQYF
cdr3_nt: TGCGCCAGCAGCCCTGGTTCCGGGGAAAACATTCAGTACTTC

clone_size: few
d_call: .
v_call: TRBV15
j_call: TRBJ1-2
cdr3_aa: CATSREQAGYTF
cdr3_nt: TGTGCCACCAGCAGAGAGCAAGCGGGCTACACCTTC

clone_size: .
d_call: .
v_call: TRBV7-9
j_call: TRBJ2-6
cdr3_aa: CASSLAGFLANVLTF
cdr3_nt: TGTGCCAGCAGCTTAGCGGGCTTTCTGGCCAACGTCCTGACTTTC

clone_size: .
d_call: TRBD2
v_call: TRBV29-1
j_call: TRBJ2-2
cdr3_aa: CSVNWGGSTGELFF
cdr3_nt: TGCAGCGTAAACTGGGGGGGGAGCACCGGGGAGCTGTTTTTT

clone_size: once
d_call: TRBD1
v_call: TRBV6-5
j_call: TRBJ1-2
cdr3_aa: CASTSGQGNYGYTF
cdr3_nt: TGTGCCAGCACTTCGGGACAGGGGAACTATGGCTACACCTTC

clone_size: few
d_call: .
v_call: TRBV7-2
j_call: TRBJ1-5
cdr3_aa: CASSLMSGDQPQHF
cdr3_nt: TGTGCCAGCAGCTTAATGTCAGGGGATCAGCCCCAGCATTTT

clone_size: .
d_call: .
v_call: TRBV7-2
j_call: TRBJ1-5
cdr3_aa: CASSLNRKLDSNQPQHF
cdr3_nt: TGTGCCAGCAGCTTAAATCGAAAGTTAGATAGCAATCAGCCCCAGCATTTT

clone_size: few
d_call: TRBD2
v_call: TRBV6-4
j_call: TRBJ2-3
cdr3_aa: CASSDSAGGQGDTQYF
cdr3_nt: TGTGCCAGCAGTGACTCCGCGGGGGGGCAGGGAGATACGCAGTATTTT

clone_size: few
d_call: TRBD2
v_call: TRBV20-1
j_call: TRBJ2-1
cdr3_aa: CSATLAGGRNEQFF
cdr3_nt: TGCAGTGCAACCCTAGCGGGGGGGCGTAATGAGCAGTTCTTC

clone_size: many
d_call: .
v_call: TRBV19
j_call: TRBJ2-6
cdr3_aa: CASSIAGANVLTF
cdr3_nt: TGTGCCAGCAGCATAGCTGGGGCCAACGTCCTGACTTTC